Sequencing of this T cell receptor (beta chain) was carried out in a study of CD8+ T cells in alopecia areata. Extraction and reverse transcription of RNA yielded cDNA as the sequencing template. This table comes from immunoSEQ multiplex PCR, and its TCRdb copy is limited to in-frame clones, with some not included. Of 170,000 or so clones in the sample, 65% were seen once. The sample's treatment: oral pan-JAK inhibitor, 5-10 mg twice daily. The V end lost 7 bases, the J end lost 2 bases, and 18 bases lay between the germline ends. This CDR3 contains 14 residues. Germline CDR1 is SQVTM and CDR2 is ANQGSEA.

The genes are TRBV29-1 and TRBJ2-7, with D unclear. This TCR derives from a human donor with alopecia areata. Sequencing was performed on CD4+ T cells sorted from blood, taken at week 4, from a patient treated with tofacitinib. The CDR3 nucleotides read TGCAGCGGGGAACAAGGACCACCCACCTACGAGCAGTACTTC. Translation gives CSGEQGPPTYEQYF.